What follows are 9 T cell receptor beta chains derived from one specimen sequenced in a study of response to subunit inactivated influenza vaccine. Each CDR3 protein is one row after TCRdb ran MiXCR on the RT-PCR reads. The data hold around 540,000 distinct CDR3 sequences, with approximately 12% observed a single time. The material was PBMCs from blood, obtained on the day of vaccination. These receptors all come from a man aged 45-65 years who received an inactivated influenza vaccine.

The V and J genes are TRBV19 and TRBJ2-7, with D unclear. This CDR3 contains 13 residues. V lost 3 bases and J lost 0, with 6 bases in between. Germline lookup yields CDR1 LNHDA and CDR2 SQIVND (reference sequence). The CDR3 reads CASSMRVSYEQYF. CDR3 DNA sequence: TGTGCCAGTAGTATGCGTGTCTCCTACGAGCAGTACTTC.

V and J are TRBV9 and TRBJ2-7; 8 bases match TRBD2. Trimming cost V 4 bases and J 2 bases; bases outside gene matches: 5. There are 14 residues in the CDR3. CDR1 SGDLS and CDR2 YYNGEE come from the germline V gene. Here the CDR3 reads CASSRGGQAYEQYF. The CDR3 region has the DNA TGTGCCAGCAGCCGGGGGGGGCAGGCCTACGAGCAGTACTTC.

The chain is built from TRBV20-1 and TRBJ1-1, with D unclear. Germline loops: CDR1 DFQATT, CDR2 SNEGSKA (reference sequence). CDR3 length: 13 residues. V was pared by 7 bases and J by 0 bases, with 12 bases between. Here the CDR3 reads CSGLPQVNTEAFF. As DNA, the CDR3 is TGCAGTGGCCTCCCGCAGGTGAACACTGAAGCTTTCTTT.

The table lists this clonotype with a few counts. The chain has TRBV28 and TRBJ2-7; D tentatively fits TRBD1 or TRBD2 (5 bases each). The V end was cut by 4 bases, the J end by 2 bases, with 21 bases between. The CDR3 sequence is 17 residues long. CDR1 and CDR2 from the germline V gene are MDHEN and SYDVKM. The DNA for the CDR3 is TGTGCCAGCAGTTCCATTGTCCCAATGGGACGGACCTACGAGCAGTACTTC. This translates into CASSSIVPMGRTYEQYF.

This clonotype was counted only a few times. V is TRBV27 and J is TRBJ2-7; the match to TRBD1 covers 7 bases. There are 16 residues in the CDR3. CDR1 and CDR2 from the germline V gene are MNHEY and SMNVEV (reference sequence). The V and J ends lost 5 bases and 1 base, in that order; junction bases with no gene match: 11. CDR3 coding DNA: TGTGCCAGCAGTACATCCGGGACAGTAGGTTCCTACGAGCAGTACTTC. Its protein is CASSTSGTVGSYEQYF.

The CDR3 sequence: CASSQGHGTDTQYF. CDR3 sequence (DNA): TGCGCCAGCAGCCAAGGCCACGGCACAGATACGCAGTATTTT. The genes are TRBV4-3 and TRBJ2-3; D not resolved. The CDR3 consists of 14 residues. Trimming shortened V by 1 base and J by 1 base, and 6 bases separated the two germline ends. CDR1 LGHNA and CDR2 YSLEER come from the germline V gene.

This clonotype was detected many times. The chain joins TRBV25-1 to TRBJ1-5; no clear D gene. From germline, CDR1 is MGHDK and CDR2 SYGVNS. This CDR3 has 12 residues. V was pared by 6 bases and J by 6 bases, with 9 bases between. Here the CDR3 DNA reads TGTGCCAGCAGCACGGCAGGTCAGCCCCAGCATTTT. Its protein product is CASSTAGQPQHF.

A few counts support this clonotype. The genes are TRBV7-9 and TRBJ2-3, with D perhaps matching TRBD2 (6 bases). The germline gives CDR1 SEHNR, CDR2 FQNEAQ (reference sequence). V lost 8 bases and J 2 bases, leaving 17 bases between the germline ends. CDR3 length: 15 residues. The CDR3 nucleotides are TGTGCCAGCGGATTTTTGGGGGGAAACACAGATACGCAGTATTTT. Encoded protein: CASGFLGGNTDTQYF. The whole variable domain, remainder taken from reference TRBV7-9 and TRBJ2-3, is DTGVSQNPRHKITKRGQNVTFRCDPISEHNRLYWYRQTLGQGPEFLTYFQNEAQLEKSRLLSDRFSAERPKGSFSTLEIQRTEQGDSAMYLCASGFLGGNTDTQYFGPGTRLTVL.

The chain couples TRBV4-3 to TRBJ2-7, with 8 nucleotides matching TRBD2. Trimming cost V 0 bases and J 7 bases; bases outside gene matches: 11. CDR3 length equals 16 residues. The germline CDR1 and CDR2 sequences are LGHNA and YSLEER. The CDR3 region has the DNA TGCGCCAGCAGCCAAGATCCAAGCGGGGGCACGGGGGAGCAGTACTTC. It encodes CASSQDPSGGTGEQYF.